A single sample gave rise to the 16 T cell receptor beta chains below, sequenced in a study of T cell responses to AZD1222 COVID-19 vaccine. Data came from immunoSEQ multiplex PCR; TCRdb stores just in-frame clones and leaves some out. In the table there are roughly 96,000 clones, around 89% of which are singletons. The sample was peripheral blood, taken on day 0 of AZD1222 vaccination. These receptors originate from an adult in good health.

The chain uses TRBV30 and TRBJ1-4, with no clear D. Germline V CDR1 and CDR2: GTSNPN, SVGIG (reference sequence). Trimming stripped 3 bases from V and 7 bases from J, with 12 bases between. The CDR3 covers 13 residues. This CDR3 is CAWSLELGEKLFF. The CDR3 region has the DNA TGTGCCTGGAGCCTTGAGTTAGGTGAAAAACTGTTTTTT.

V and J are TRBV5-1 and TRBJ2-5; tentatively, D is TRBD2 (6 bases). Germline CDR1 reads SGHRS; CDR2 reads YFSETQ. Trimming shortened V by 3 bases and J by 3 bases, and 15 bases separated the two germline ends. This CDR3 region has 15 residues. The CDR3 DNA follows: TGCGCCAGCAGCTCCCAACCGGGGGACGAAGAGACCCAGTACTTC. It specifies CASSSQPGDEETQYF.

This clone has more than one count but fewer than ten. The V and J genes are TRBV7-9 and TRBJ2-7; D unclear. The CDR3 consists of 11 residues. CDR1 is SEHNR, CDR2 FQNEAQ, per germline (reference sequence). V lost 5 bases to trimming and J lost 2 bases, with 4 bases between them. CDR3 sequence: CASSTTYEQYF. The CDR3 DNA reads TGTGCCAGCAGCACCACCTACGAGCAGTACTTC.

The chain's CDR3 is CATQQGEGSPLHF. The DNA for the CDR3 is TGCGCCACCCAACAGGGGGAAGGGTCACCCCTCCACTTT. The chain links TRBV10-2 to TRBJ1-6; the match to TRBD1 covers 8 bases. The germline gives CDR1 WSHSY, CDR2 SAAADI. The length of the CDR3 is 13 residues. The V and J ends lost 10 bases and 10 bases, in that order; junction bases with no gene match: 9.

The chain combines TRBV3-1 (or the pseudogene TRBV3-2) with TRBJ1-1; TRBD1 aligns across 8 bases. Trimming took 1 base from V and 1 from J; bases not matched to a gene: 5. Germline assignment: CDR1 LGHDT and CDR2 YNNKEL (reference sequence). The CDR3 spans 16 residues. CDR3 residues: CASSQAQTGGNTEAFF. DNA for the CDR3: TGTGCCAGCAGCCAAGCTCAAACAGGGGGGAACACTGAAGCTTTCTTT.

This clone appeared a single time. V is TRBV15 and J is TRBJ2-7, with TRBD2 matching over 7 bases. V was clipped by 0 bases and J by 9 bases; unmatched bases: 11. The germline CDR1 and CDR2 sequences are LNHNV and YYDKDF (reference sequence). The CDR3 spans 15 residues. The CDR3 loop reads CATSRDSTGGRRQYF. For the CDR3, the DNA is TGTGCCACCAGCAGAGATTCCACGGGGGGAAGGCGGCAGTACTTC.

The rearrangement joins TRBV10-1 to TRBJ2-6; D remains ambiguous. CDR1 is WNHNN, CDR2 SYGVQD, per germline (reference sequence). The CDR3 runs to 14 residues. Trimming removed 6 bases from V and 0 bases from J, with 6 bases in between. CDR3 residues: CASSAGSGANVLTF. In DNA form, the CDR3 reads TGCGCCAGCAGCGCCGGCTCTGGGGCCAACGTCCTGACTTTC.

This clone was picked up one time. This chain connects TRBV19 to TRBJ1-2; TRBD1 might be the D (6 bases). With 11 bases removed from V and 6 bases from J, the gap between germline ends came to 25 bases. This CDR3 comprises 15 residues. CDR1 and CDR2 (germline): LNHDA, SQIVND (reference sequence). This chain's CDR3 is CASVPGAAPGHGYTF. The CDR3 DNA is TGTGCCTCCGTCCCGGGGGCAGCCCCTGGTCATGGCTACACCTTC.

There are a few counts of this clone. This chain connects TRBV2 to TRBJ2-6; the match to TRBD1 covers 8 bases. Germline-derived CDR1 and CDR2 are SNHLY and FYNNEI. The CDR3 is 17 amino acids. The ends lost 4 bases at V and 0 bases at J; junction bases unmatched: 5. As DNA, the CDR3 is TGTGCCAGCAGTGCCCGGACAGGGATCTCTGGGGCCAACGTCCTGACTTTC. It translates to CASSARTGISGANVLTF.

The V call is TRBV5-6, the J call TRBJ1-4, with D perhaps matching TRBD1 (6 bases). Trimming removed 1 base from V and 4 bases from J, with 11 bases in between. The germline V gene encodes CDR1 SGHDT and CDR2 YYEEEE. This CDR3 comprises 15 residues. The CDR3 sequence: CASSLRGGLNEKLFF. The CDR3 region has the DNA TGTGCCAGCAGCTTGCGAGGGGGACTTAATGAAAAACTGTTTTTT. Based on the CDR3 plus reference TRBV5-6 and TRBJ1-4, the full variable domain is DAGVTQSPTHLIKTRGQQVTLRCSPKSGHDTVSWYQQALGQGPQFIFQYYEEEERQRGNFPDRFSGHQFPNYSSELNVNALLLGDSALYLCASSLRGGLNEKLFFGSGTQLSVL.

V and J are TRBV29-1 and TRBJ1-1; D unclear. CDR1 SQVTM and CDR2 ANQGSEA come from the germline V gene. Trimming removed 4 bases from V and 3 bases from J, with 12 bases in between. The CDR3 spans 13 residues. CDR3 region: CSVGWGGDTEAFF. The CDR3 DNA reads as TGCAGCGTTGGATGGGGTGGGGACACTGAAGCTTTCTTT.

V is TRBV18 and J is TRBJ2-1; D is perhaps TRBD1 or TRBD2 (5 bases each). The V end lost 6 bases, the J end lost 6 bases, and 12 bases lay between the germline ends. CDR1 is KGHSH and CDR2 is LQKENI in the germline V gene. The CDR3 extends over 13 amino acids. CDR3 region: CASSLGTGNEQFF. CDR3 bases: TGTGCCAGCTCGCTGGGGACGGGCAATGAGCAGTTCTTC.

The rearrangement links TRBV10-2 to TRBJ2-7, with 10 bases lining up with TRBD2. Germline-derived CDR1 and CDR2 are WSHSY and SAAADI. J was trimmed by 5 bases and V by 3 bases; bases with no gene match: 7. This CDR3 spans 15 amino acids. As DNA, the CDR3 is TGCGCCAGCAGTGATGGAGCGGGGGGGCCTCACGAGCAGTACTTC. This sequence encodes CASSDGAGGPHEQYF.

V usage is TRBV18 and J usage is TRBJ1-1; TRBD1 might be the D (5 bases). This CDR3 contains 15 residues. Germline assignment: CDR1 KGHSH and CDR2 LQKENI. V lost 5 bases and J 3 bases, leaving 16 bases between the germline ends. Written as DNA, the CDR3 is TGTGCCAGCTCAATCCGGGGCGCTGGGGACACTGAAGCTTTCTTT. Its protein product is CASSIRGAGDTEAFF.

CDR3 bases: TGTGCCAGCGGGGGGTCTGGAAACACCATATATTTT. It translates to CASGGSGNTIYF. The rearrangement uses TRBV7-2 and TRBJ1-3; maybe TRBD1 (5 bases). This CDR3 has 12 residues. Trimming took off 8 bases at V and 1 base at J, with 6 bases between the two ends. The germline CDR1 and CDR2 sequences are SGHTA and FQGNSA.

The chain is built from TRBV27 and TRBJ1-6; no firm D call. There are 14 residues in the CDR3. CDR1 and CDR2 (germline): MNHEY, SMNVEV (reference sequence). Trimming removed 5 bases from V and 7 bases from J, with 12 bases in between. This chain's CDR3 is CASSVGRTNSPLHF. CDR3 DNA: TGTGCCAGCAGTGTCGGACGGACCAATTCACCCCTCCACTTT.